The 2 T cell receptor beta chains given below trace back to one sample, sequenced in a study of CD8+ T cells in alopecia areata. Indicated treatment: oral pan-JAK inhibitor, 5-10 mg twice daily. Following RNA extraction, reverse transcription yielded cDNA that acted as the sequencing template. Assay: immunoSEQ multiplex PCR; the TCRdb copy retains only in-frame clones and omits some. The sample contains about 190,000 clones, 55% to 70% of which appear only once. Specimen: CD4+ T cells sorted from blood, collected at week 4, from a patient treated with tofacitinib. Every receptor here comes from a human donor with alopecia areata.

This clone has only a few counts. This chain's CDR3 is CASSDRGDPYEQYF. The CDR3 DNA follows: TGTGCCAGCAGTGACAGGGGGGACCCCTACGAGCAGTACTTC. The rearrangement joins TRBV25-1 to TRBJ2-7, with D perhaps matching TRBD1 (7 bases). Trimming cost V 3 bases and J 2 bases, with 11 bases left between them. CDR1 and CDR2 from the germline V gene are MGHDK and SYGVNS. The CDR3 is 14 residues long.

This clone appeared a few times. In the same sample, other DNA sequences code for this CDR3. The V call is TRBV2, the J call TRBJ2-7, with no clear D. This CDR3 is built from 12 residues. Germline CDR1 SNHLY, CDR2 FYNNEI. V was trimmed by 4 bases and J by 3 bases, leaving 7 bases between them. The CDR3 nucleotides read TGTGCCAGCAGTGTGTCCCACTACGAGCAGTACTTC. Encoded protein: CASSVSHYEQYF.